This T cell receptor (beta chain) was sequenced during a study of shared clonotypes between healthy human individuals. Germline loops: CDR1 MDHEN, CDR2 SYDVKM. The CDR3 is 13 residues long. V gave up 10 bases and J gave up 4 bases; unmatched junction bases: 6. In the naive CD8 group, cells lacked CD45RO and were positively selected for CCR7, so terminally differentiated effector memory CD45RA+ cells were left out. TCRdb keeps only in-frame clones here, not all; method: immunoSEQ multiplex PCR. The repertoire consists of approximately 2,000,000 clones, with 85% to 95% occurring once and the leading ten covering under 2%.

The sequenced sample consisted of naive CD8+ T cells from PBMCs. The chain couples TRBV28 to TRBJ1-2, with TRBD1 matching 10 bases. The receptor was isolated from a young man in good health. Some clones in this sample may be carry-over from other donors' samples. The CDR3 DNA reads TGTGCCATCGAGGGACAGGGGAGCTATGGCTACACCTTC. Translating it yields CAIEGQGSYGYTF.